This section outlines one TCR beta chain sequence together with its context. This entry is derived from a study of blood T cell repertoires in COVID-19. Original analysis: The assay estimated nucleated cells by amplifying reference gene primers. Sequenced by immunoSEQ multiplex PCR; TCRdb stores in-frame clones only, minus some. D and trimming were read from the DNA, whereas the V and J calls and clone size are those reported in that table. The table includes some 28,000 clones, roughly 84% detected once. The germline V gene encodes CDR1 SGHDN and CDR2 FVKESK. Trimming pared 4 bases from V and 0 bases from J, leaving 16 bases between. This CDR3 contains 17 residues.

The source material was peripheral blood. The source is an older man with active COVID-19. V usage is TRBV14 and J usage is TRBJ1-3; D is unclear. The CDR3 sequence is CASSPLGRLDSGNTIYF. The CDR3 DNA is TGTGCCAGCAGCCCCCTGGGTAGACTTGACTCTGGAAACACCATATATTTT. Looking up the rest from reference TRBV14 and TRBJ1-3 gives the full variable domain: EAGVTQFPSHSVIEKGQTVTLRCDPISGHDNLYWYRRVMGKEIKFLLHFVKESKQDESGMPNNRFLAERTGGTYSTLKVQPAELEDSGVYFCASSPLGRLDSGNTIYFGEGSWLTVV.